A selection of T cell receptor beta chains follows, all from one sample in a study of T cell responses to AZD1222 COVID-19 vaccine. This table comes from immunoSEQ multiplex PCR, and its TCRdb copy is limited to in-frame clones, with some not included. The repertoire holds around 84,000 clones, with 75% to 90% as singletons. This specimen was peripheral blood, taken 28 days after the second AZD1222 dose. The receptors stem from an adult who received the AZD1222 COVID-19 vaccine. CDR3s include the opening cysteine and the closing phenylalanine or tryptophan. A D gene is named only where the DNA matches it firmly. Clone size, where shown, is once, few, many, or a class for clones that have expanded.

TRBV24-1	.	TRBJ2-5	.	TGTGCCACCAGTGATTTGCACCAAGGCCCCCAAGAGACCCAGTACTTC	CATSDLHQGPQETQYF
TRBV3-1/TRBV3-2	.	TRBJ1-2	once	TGTGCCAGCAGCCAAAATTGGGGGAACTATGGCTACACCTTC	CASSQNWGNYGYTF
TRBV5-1	.	TRBJ1-1	.	TGCGCCAGCAGCCTACGGACGGCAATGAACACTGAAGCTTTCTTT	CASSLRTAMNTEAFF
TRBV19	TRBD1	TRBJ1-5	.	TGTGCCAGTAGGGAACAACAGGGGGTGAGTCAGCCCCAGCATTTT	CASREQQGVSQPQHF
TRBV7-3	TRBD1	TRBJ2-2	.	TGTGCCAGCAGCTTACCGACAGGGAGCGGGGAGCTGTTTTTT	CASSLPTGSGELFF
TRBV14	TRBD1	TRBJ2-4	.	TGTGCCAGCAGCCAAGATCACGACAGGGGGTTAAACATTCAGTACTTC	CASSQDHDRGLNIQYF
TRBV6-5	.	TRBJ1-1	.	TGTGCCAGCAGAAGGGACGCCGGGGGTGAAGCTTTCTTT	CASRRDAGGEAFF
TRBV6-5	TRBD1	TRBJ1-2	.	TGTGCCAGTAACAGGGGGCGCATGGATGGCTACACCTTC	CASNRGRMDGYTF
TRBV3-1/TRBV3-2	.	TRBJ1-5	.	TGTGCCAGCAGCCAAGGTGGGGGCCAGCCCCAGCATTTT	CASSQGGGQPQHF
TRBV19	TRBD1	TRBJ2-1	.	TGTGCCAGTAGTATGGTATGGGACAGGGCCTACAATGAGCAGTTCTTC	CASSMVWDRAYNEQFF
TRBV7-2	.	TRBJ1-1	.	TGTGCCAGCAGCTTAGTAGGGGGTAGTGGGATTGCTGAAGCTTTCTTT	CASSLVGGSGIAEAFF
TRBV24-1	TRBD2	TRBJ2-3	.	TGTGCCACCAGTGACTCGGGACTAGCGGAACTCACAGATACGCAGTATTTT	CATSDSGLAELTDTQYF
TRBV27	TRBD1	TRBJ2-7	.	TGTGCCAGCAGTTTCTCCGGGACAGGGCCCTACGAGCAGTACTTC	CASSFSGTGPYEQYF
TRBV28	TRBD2	TRBJ2-3	.	TGTGCCAGCAGTTTGGGGCGGACTAGCGTCTTAGATACGCAGTATTTT	CASSLGRTSVLDTQYF
TRBV15	.	TRBJ2-4	.	TGTGCCACCAGCAGCGACTCGTGGGACATTCAGTACTTC	CATSSDSWDIQYF
TRBV16	.	TRBJ2-5	once	TGTGCCAGCAGCCCCGGATATGGAGGCGAGACCCAGTACTTC	CASSPGYGGETQYF
TRBV7-9	.	TRBJ1-6	.	TGTGCCAGCAGCTTACTAGCAGGGTCACCCCTCCACTTT	CASSLLAGSPLHF
TRBV29-1	.	TRBJ2-2	.	TGCAGCGGACAGTACACCGGGGAGCTGTTTTTT	CSGQYTGELFF
TRBV6-5	TRBD1	TRBJ2-7	.	TGTGCCAGCAGTTACGTAGCAGGGGGCTACGAGCAGTACTTC	CASSYVAGGYEQYF
TRBV19	TRBD1	TRBJ1-5	.	TGTGCCAGTAGTCGCGGACAGGGCAATCAGCCCCAGCATTTT	CASSRGQGNQPQHF
TRBV30	TRBD1	TRBJ1-1	.	TGTGCCTGGAGTCCGGGACAGGGGCCCACTGAAGCTTTCTTT	CAWSPGQGPTEAFF
TRBV6-5	.	TRBJ1-1	.	TGTGCCAGCAGTTATAGGCGAGAAAACACTGAAGCTTTCTTT	CASSYRRENTEAFF
TRBV6-4	.	TRBJ2-1	.	TGTGCCAGCAGTGAGGGACTCTACAATGAGCAGTTCTTC	CASSEGLYNEQFF
TRBV30	.	TRBJ2-7	.	TGTGCCTGGAGTGTGTGGAGGCAGGCCAATACTAGGGGGCAGTACTTC	CAWSVWRQANTRGQYF
TRBV18	.	TRBJ2-1	few	TGTGCCAGCTCACCCCCGGGCAGGCGGGCTGACAATGAGCAGTTCTTC	CASSPPGRRADNEQFF
TRBV27	.	TRBJ1-1	.	TGTGCCAGCAGTATCACAGGGATTGTGAACACTGAAGCTTTCTTT	CASSITGIVNTEAFF
TRBV18	TRBD1	TRBJ2-1	.	TGTGCCAGCTCACCACGACAGGGTGACTACAATGAGCAGTTCTTC	CASSPRQGDYNEQFF
TRBV10-3	.	TRBJ1-5	.	TGTGCCATCAGTGAGTCAGGGCAGGGCGGCCAGCCCCAGCATTTT	CAISESGQGGQPQHF
TRBV19	TRBD1	TRBJ1-5	.	TGTGCCAGTAGACCTCAGGGGGGTGGTCAGCCCCAGCATTTT	CASRPQGGGQPQHF
TRBV9	.	TRBJ1-1	.	TGTGCCAGCAGCGTCACCCAGTTCGCTGAAGCTTTCTTT	CASSVTQFAEAFF
TRBV10-2	.	TRBJ1-3	.	TGCGCCAGCAGGGCAGCGGGTTACTCTGGAAACACCATATATTTT	CASRAAGYSGNTIYF
TRBV4-2	.	TRBJ1-1	.	TGTGCCAGCAGCCACGGAGAGGGCACTGAAGCTTTCTTT	CASSHGEGTEAFF
TRBV19	TRBD1	TRBJ2-7	.	TGTGCCAGTAGTATGGGGGGACAGGGGGCCTACGAGCAGTACTTC	CASSMGGQGAYEQYF
TRBV28	.	TRBJ1-1	.	TGTGCCAGCAGTTTATTCTCGGGCAGAACAACCTCGAACACTGAAGCTTTCTTT	CASSLFSGRTTSNTEAFF
TRBV30	.	TRBJ1-4	.	TGTGCCTGGAACCGGGACGGCGAAAAACTGTTTTTT	CAWNRDGEKLFF
TRBV2	TRBD1	TRBJ1-2	.	TGTGCCAGCACCGGGGGACAGGGGGCCAGAGCAGGTGGCTACACCTTC	CASTGGQGARAGGYTF
TRBV5-1	TRBD1	TRBJ2-1	.	TGCGCCAGCAGTTCCCAGGGGGCTCCTTACAATGAGCAGTTCTTC	CASSSQGAPYNEQFF
TRBV24-1	TRBD1	TRBJ1-6	.	TGTGCCACCAGCAGGACAGGGCCCAATTCACCCCTCCACTTT	CATSRTGPNSPLHF
TRBV21-1	.	TRBJ2-7	.	TGTGCCAGCAGCAAAACGAGCGGCAGGGCCCACGAGCAGTACTTC	CASSKTSGRAHEQYF
TRBV19	.	TRBJ1-1	once	TGTGCCAGTAGTGATTTTTGGAACAAAGGAGGCGGTGAAGCTTTCTTT	CASSDFWNKGGGEAFF
TRBV7-6	.	TRBJ2-3	once	TGTGCCAGCAGCTTAACTGGGGCTGGGGGAGATACGCAGTATTTT	CASSLTGAGGDTQYF
TRBV6-5	TRBD2	TRBJ2-5	.	TGTGCCAGCAGGCCCCCGGGAGGCCGAGGGACCCAGTACTTC	CASRPPGGRGTQYF
TRBV3-1/TRBV3-2	.	TRBJ2-6	once	TGTGCCAGCAGCCAAGATTCCTCTGGGGCCAACGTCCTGACTTTC	CASSQDSSGANVLTF
TRBV18	.	TRBJ1-1	.	TGTGCCAGCTCACCATTAACGGGGATCGAGATGAACACTGAAGCTTTCTTT	CASSPLTGIEMNTEAFF
TRBV7-9	.	TRBJ1-5	few	TGTGCCAGCAGCTTAGGAGTAGGTCAGCCCCAGCATTTT	CASSLGVGQPQHF
TRBV28	TRBD1	TRBJ1-6	.	TGTGCCAGCAGGCGGAGGGACAGGGATAATTCACCCCTCCACTTT	CASRRRDRDNSPLHF
TRBV6-4	.	TRBJ1-2	few	TGTGCCAGCAGTGACTCAAGGGGACATGGCTACACCTTC	CASSDSRGHGYTF
TRBV12-3/TRBV12-4	.	TRBJ2-1	.	TGTGCCAGCAGCCCCAGGCATGAGCAGTTCTTC	CASSPRHEQFF
TRBV10-3	.	TRBJ1-1	.	TGTGCCAGCTCCCAGGTAGGGGCGTTGAACACTGAAGCTTTCTTT	CASSQVGALNTEAFF
TRBV7-9	.	TRBJ1-3	.	TGTGCCAGCCACCGGCTGGCTAGCTCTGGAAACACCATATATTTT	CASHRLASSGNTIYF
TRBV7-2	.	TRBJ1-6	.	TGTGCCAGCAGCTCGTACAACAGGAATTCACCCCTCCACTTT	CASSSYNRNSPLHF
TRBV14	TRBD1	TRBJ1-1	.	TGTGCCAGCAGCCAAGAAAACAGGGGGCGCGGAGCTTTCTTT	CASSQENRGRGAFF
TRBV27	TRBD1	TRBJ2-5	.	TGTGCCAGCAGATCCCTGGACAGGGGAAGCGGAGAGACCCAGTACTTC	CASRSLDRGSGETQYF
TRBV5-8	.	TRBJ2-7	.	TGTGCCAGCAGCGTAAGTTCGTCTTTAGGGGGTTTGAACGAGCAGTACTTC	CASSVSSSLGGLNEQYF